This entry lists 7 T cell receptor beta chains sequenced from one sample in a study of T cell changes during pregnancy in multiple sclerosis. Sequencing was performed with immunoSEQ multiplex PCR; in TCRdb, only in-frame clones are kept and a portion is missing. Here the sample spans roughly 75,000 clones, 80% to 95% being singletons. The specimen comprised peripheral blood, sampled in the third trimester of pregnancy. The source of these receptors is a female donor in good health, enrolled as a control in a pregnancy study.

In DNA form, the CDR3 reads TGTGCTAGTGGCCCTCCCGCGACAGGGGGGGACGAGCAGTACTTC. It is translated as CASGPPATGGDEQYF. V and J are TRBV12-5 and TRBJ2-7, with 9 positions matching TRBD1. J was trimmed by 5 bases and V by 6 bases; bases with no gene match: 11. This CDR3 comprises 15 residues. Germline values: CDR1 LGHNT, CDR2 FRNRAP.

This clone has only one observation. The rearrangement links TRBV30 to TRBJ2-3; a weak D match, TRBD2 (6 bases). Per the germline V gene, CDR1 is GTSNPN and CDR2 is SVGIG (reference sequence). This CDR3 spans 12 amino acids. V was pared by 4 bases and J by 4 bases, with 9 bases between. The CDR3, as DNA: TGTGCCTGGACTCGGGGGTCAGATACGCAGTATTTT. Its protein product is CAWTRGSDTQYF.

This chain joins TRBV13 and TRBJ2-5; 8 positions agree with TRBD2. CDR1 PRHDT and CDR2 FYEKMQ come from the germline V gene (reference sequence). V gave up 2 bases and J gave up 1 base; unmatched junction bases: 3. The CDR3 runs 15 residues. The CDR3, as DNA: TGTGCCAGCAGCTTATTCGGGAGGGTCCAAGAGACCCAGTACTTC. Translated: CASSLFGRVQETQYF.

This chain connects TRBV29-1 to TRBJ1-1, with a possible D match to TRBD1 (6 bases). V was cut by 2 bases and J by 1 base, with 8 bases left in between. Germline assignment: CDR1 SQVTM and CDR2 ANQGSEA. The CDR3 length is 13 residues. CDR3 region: CSVERDKNTEAFF. CDR3 coding DNA: TGCAGCGTTGAAAGGGACAAGAACACTGAAGCTTTCTTT.

The rearrangement joins TRBV19 to TRBJ2-3, with 9 bases that match TRBD1. This CDR3 has 14 residues. V lost 6 bases to trimming and J lost 3 bases; unmatched junction nucleotides: 4. Germline lookup yields CDR1 LNHDA and CDR2 SQIVND (reference sequence). The CDR3 loop reads CASRQGAGTDTQYF. The CDR3 bases are TGTGCCAGTAGACAGGGGGCAGGGACAGATACGCAGTATTTT.

This chain links TRBV30 with TRBJ2-3, with 9 bases identical to TRBD1. Germline lookup yields CDR1 GTSNPN and CDR2 SVGIG (reference sequence). The CDR3 runs to 14 residues. V lost 5 bases and J lost 4; bases outside the gene matches: 7. The CDR3 nucleotides read TGTGCCTGGGGAGGAACAGGGGGCGCAGATACGCAGTATTTT. This encodes CAWGGTGGADTQYF.

The genes are TRBV29-1 and TRBJ2-5, with 7 nucleotides matching TRBD1. The CDR3 spans 14 residues. The trim removed 5 bases at V and 4 bases at J, leaving 10 bases unmatched. Per germline, CDR1 SQVTM and CDR2 ANQGSEA. CDR3 bases: TGCAGCGTTTCGACAGGGTTGCCGGCAGAGACCCAGTACTTC. It specifies CSVSTGLPAETQYF.